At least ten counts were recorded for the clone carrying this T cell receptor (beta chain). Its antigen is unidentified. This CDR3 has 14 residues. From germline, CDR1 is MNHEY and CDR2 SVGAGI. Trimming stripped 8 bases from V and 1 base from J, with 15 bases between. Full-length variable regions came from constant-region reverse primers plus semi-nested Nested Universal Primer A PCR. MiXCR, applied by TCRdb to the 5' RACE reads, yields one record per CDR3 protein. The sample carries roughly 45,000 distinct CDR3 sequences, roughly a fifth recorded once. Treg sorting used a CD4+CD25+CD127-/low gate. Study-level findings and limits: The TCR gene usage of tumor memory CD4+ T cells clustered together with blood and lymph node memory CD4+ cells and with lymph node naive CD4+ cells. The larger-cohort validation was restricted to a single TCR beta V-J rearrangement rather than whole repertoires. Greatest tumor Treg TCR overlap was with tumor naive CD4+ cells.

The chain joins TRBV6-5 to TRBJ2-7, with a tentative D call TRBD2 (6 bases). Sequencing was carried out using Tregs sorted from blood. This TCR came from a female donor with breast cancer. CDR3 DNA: TGTGCCAGCGCCCGGGAGTGGCAGTCCTACGAGCAGTACTTC. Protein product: CASAREWQSYEQYF.